This is a list of T cell receptor beta chains from one sample in a study of shared clonotypes between healthy human individuals. Profiling relied on immunoSEQ multiplex PCR, and the TCRdb table lists in-frame clones only, not all of them. The sample has just over 2,000,000 clones; 85% to 95% are singletons. Specimen: naive CD4+ T cells sorted from blood. Receptors were obtained from a man aged 18-30 years in good health. Both conserved end residues are part of each CDR3. A D gene is named only where the DNA matches it firmly.

TRBV30	14	TRBJ1-2	-	TGTGCCTGGAGTTCCCAAATAAACAGGCCTGGCTACACCTTC	CAWSSQINRPGYTF
TRBV2	15	TRBJ2-2	-	TGTGCCAGCATTGTTAACAGGGCGAACACCGGGGAGCTGTTTTTT	CASIVNRANTGELFF
TRBV4-3	16	TRBJ2-1	-	TGCGCCAGCAGCCAAGGGCTAGCGTACCACTACAATGAGCAGTTCTTC	CASSQGLAYHYNEQFF
TRBV7-3	13	TRBJ2-4	TRBD2	TGTGCCAGCAGCCCCGGGACTAGCAACATTCAGTACTTC	CASSPGTSNIQYF
TRBV11-2	13	TRBJ1-5	-	TGTGCCAGCAGCCGATTCCTAGAGCAGCCCCAGCATTTT	CASSRFLEQPQHF
TRBV6-1	15	TRBJ1-1	-	TGTGCCAGCAGTGAACCCGCCGGGTCTAGGGGAGAAGCTTTCTTT	CASSEPAGSRGEAFF
TRBV4-2	15	TRBJ2-3	-	TGTGCCAGCAGCCAAGTGAGGGGTCTACGGGATACGCAGTATTTT	CASSQVRGLRDTQYF
TRBV9	12	TRBJ2-3	-	TGTGCCAGCACCCCTAGCACAGATACGCAGTATTTT	CASTPSTDTQYF
TRBV4-3	14	TRBJ2-4	TRBD1	TGCGCCAGCAGCCAGGAGACAGGGCGGGACATTCAGTACTTC	CASSQETGRDIQYF
TRBV7-3	15	TRBJ2-2	TRBD2	TGTGCCAGCAGCTCCTTAGCGGGTAACACCGGGGAGCTGTTTTTT	CASSSLAGNTGELFF
TRBV30	13	TRBJ2-5	-	TGTGCCTGGAGTGTACGCTTCCAAGAGACCCAGTACTTC	CAWSVRFQETQYF